This T cell receptor (beta chain) was profiled in a study of lymphopenia after photon versus proton radiotherapy (dated by TCRdb to between 2019 and 2020). In terms of the full investigation: The immunological effects of photon versus proton radiation therapy were compared in patients with gastrointestinal tumors who developed high-grade lymphopenia. The cohort included more than 15 patients with gastrointestinal tumors who developed lymphopenia after receiving either photon or proton therapy. The study was designed to characterize how the impact on the immune system differs between the two radiation modalities.

As concerns this clone: Its antigen is still unknown. The sample holds no much larger clone one base away, and base qualities are not on file.

Per the germline V gene, LGHNA is the CDR1 and YNFKEQ is the CDR2. The CDR3 sequence holds 16 residues, the cysteine and phenylalanine included. Only CDR3 DNA remains: 48 bases, in frame from the first base. Trimming takes 0 bases from V and 2 bases from J, and the germline ends sit 13 bases apart. Library preparation was by the immunoSEQ multiplex PCR assay. T cell repertoires were profiled with deep sequencing of rearranged TCR beta loci together with multiparametric flow cytometry. In its TCRdb copy, this immuneACCESS table keeps in-frame sequences only and misses some clones. Where compared with another copy, unresolved V genes explain less than half of these, and the others have no known cause. The sample table shows approximately 24,000 clones, and more than 80% are seen once. Jointly, the top ten make up roughly a quarter of the sample. The paper's findings and limits, for the study overall: After the lymphocyte count nadir, photon-treated repertoires showed oligoclonal expansion, especially of CD8+ Temra cells, which drove the drop in diversity. Across the cohort, among patients who died, a greater drop in TCR diversity after the nadir was inversely correlated with overall survival time. The authors looked at the survival association only in patients who died, and they framed better survival with proton therapy as a possibility rather than a demonstrated result. Relative stability during treatment was observed in proton-treated patients, whereas loss of naive T cells and TCR diversity and gain of effector/memory populations were observed in photon-treated patients.

The rearranged segments are TRBV4-2 and TRBJ1-2, and the D gene may be TRBD1, 5 bases matching. This sequence originates from a man in his forties or fifties with gastric cancer. Sequenced material: peripheral blood, taken from a patient treated with photon-based radiotherapy. CDR3 loop: CASSQEPAGMNYGYTF. Here is the DNA: TGTGCCAGCAGCCAAGAACCAGCAGGGATGAACTATGGCTACACCTTC.